This T cell receptor beta chain was captured by sequencing in a study of cytomegalovirus exposure and HLA in healthy donors listed by TCRdb under 2017. Turning to the overall study: An earlier analysis of 587 of the donors reported approximately 300 Gb of sequence data and 117 million unique TCR beta sequences obtained from some 170 million T cells. In an earlier analysis of 587 of the donors, high-throughput TCR beta sequencing was used to judge whether each TCR beta V gene segment behaved as functional or pseudogenic. HLA typing included class I and class II loci at four-digit resolution. Across around 400 genotyped donors of the cohort, an average of 235,054 unique TCR beta nucleotide sequences per donor were sequenced, and roughly a sixth of those sequences were non-productive. In a later analysis, previously published TCR beta repertoires from 550 to 750 donors were re-analyzed and high-resolution HLA genotyping was added so that TCR occurrence patterns could be studied. Besides the first cohort of roughly 640 subjects, a separate validation cohort made up of roughly 120 different subjects was used. Of the roughly 420 genotyped donors, roughly 80% were placed in the genetic ancestry cluster associated with self-reported Caucasian donors. An early release that covered approximately 600 HLA-typed donors contained about 300 gigabases of sequencing data and 65 million to 100 million unique TCR sequences. The study profiled the T cell repertoires of hundreds of subjects by immunosequencing and related them to cytomegalovirus serostatus. Typing coverage differed by locus: A, B, C, DRB1 and DQB1 were typed in roughly 620-630 donors, DQA1 in 522, DPA1 in 600 to 610, and DPB1 in 472. The study combined high-throughput TCR immunosequencing, statistical association of individual TCRs with disease status, and machine learning to predict cytomegalovirus infection status. Roughly five DR-DQ haplotypes were treated as single units for association and clustering because of strong linkage in the cohort. All discovery cohort repertoires had been generated using a single sequencing platform. Alongside the repertoire data, information on donor age, sex, ethnicity and CMV serostatus was compiled. Rather than drawing on any new phenotypic data, the later analysis identified candidate immune exposures from TCR beta sequences and the way those sequences occurred across donors. The study aimed to test whether signatures of past pathogen exposure could be identified by cataloging public T cell receptors. In a later genetic analysis, genome-wide SNP genotypes for 398 of the 666 donors were used, and that subset was treated as a discovery cohort.

General conclusions and limits of the study: Correlated functional status among segregating V segments might be attributable to linkage disequilibrium, but an unknown experimental factor could not be ruled out. Because counts were too low, some 17 rarely observed V segments, including chromosome 9 orphons, were excluded from the earlier analysis of around 590 of the donors. A later analysis found that most CMV-associated TCR beta chains appeared HLA-restricted, with HLA associations seemingly driven largely by CMV exposure. A later analysis found that HLA-associated TCR beta chains were more clonally expanded and had lower generation probabilities than equally common non-associated chains. In a later analysis, some 17,000 TCR beta sequences were associated with specific HLA alleles at a false discovery rate of 0.05. In an earlier analysis of about 600 of the donors, most TCR beta V segments appeared in productive rearrangements about 87% or about 30% of the time, broadly matching IMGT annotations. According to a later analysis, TCR association rates differed among HLA loci, with DRB1 alleles showing the most associated TCRs and HLA-C alleles showing the fewest. The classifier was reported to diagnose cytomegalovirus status with high specificity and sensitivity in both the original cohort and the validation cohort. The study gave a list of over 150 TCR beta chains associated with cytomegalovirus. Immune exposure information for the cohort was limited to CMV serostatus. The sequencing pipeline was judged likely to have produced a cluster of highly shared sequence variants as a technical artifact. In a later genetic analysis, a missense DCLRE1C variant was associated with V-gene and J-gene trimming of TCR beta chains, and the association was replicated in an independent cohort. Some IMGT-functional V segments, including TRBV6-2 and TRBV6-3, could not be distinguished by the 87-base-pair reads and were therefore excluded. A further reported finding was that TCR beta sequences accurately predicted the HLA-A and HLA-B alleles for most subjects in the first cohort. Across donors, most TCR sequences were observed very rarely, whereas some public TCRs were present in many individuals. According to a later analysis, parvovirus B19, influenza, CMV and Epstein-Barr virus appeared linked to several top co-occurrence clusters. Roughly uniform sequencing depth across donors was assumed in presence/absence analyses, although this assumption may not hold. In this cohort, only TCR beta chains were sequenced, and detectable features were limited by the absence of alpha or paired-chain data. Assigning TCR associations to individual alleles was difficult when HLA alleles, especially DR and DQ, strongly co-occurred. In vitro tests confirmed that a few of the cytomegalovirus-associated TCR beta chains recognize cytomegalovirus antigens. Because some donors lacked HLA typing at each locus, the association tests relied only on the typed subset. The authors suggested that the approach could potentially be extended to other disease states and immunological phenotypes. A later genetic analysis reported fewer N-insertions in productive TCRs among donors in an Asian-associated ancestry cluster than the roughly 650-donor mean.

The receptor library was made with the immunoSEQ multiplex PCR assay. The multiplex PCR relied on a mix of 60 forward primers for TCR Vbeta segments and 13 reverse primers for TCR Jbeta segments. A multiplex PCR assay on genomic DNA amplified the CDR3 region of rearranged TCR beta genes. The Illumina HiSeq System was used to sequence the amplified TCR beta libraries as 87-base-pair reads. Per the source publication's procedure: Across the 700 or so repertoires, a later analysis counted 78 million or so unique TCR beta chains, roughly 11 million of which were shared by at least two donors. Raw reads were error-corrected and collapsed into unique sequences with a nearest-neighbor algorithm that merged closely related sequences to remove PCR and sequencing errors. V, D and J gene segments were assigned by aligning CDR3 sequences to IMGT reference sequences. Each retained sequence needed at least a six-nucleotide match to both a V gene segment and a J gene segment. A rearrangement was called productive if the CDR3 had no stop codons and remained in frame with V and J, and every other rearrangement was called non-productive. Following IMGT convention, CDR3 was defined as the stretch from the second conserved V-encoded cysteine up to the conserved J-encoded phenylalanine. In an earlier analysis of 500 to 650 of the donors, sequences lacking an unambiguous match to a single V gene segment were excluded. In an earlier analysis of almost 600 of the donors, a V segment was called functional when productive rearrangements were above 56.7%, and segregating when the standard deviation between donors exceeded 5%. To diagnose cytomegalovirus status from the catalog of TCR beta chain sequences, a statistical classification framework was built. In a later analysis, TCR nucleotide sequences were compared against IMGT/GENE-DB human TR gene sequences so that V and J genes could be assigned. Using the TCRdist pipeline, a later analysis assigned CDR3 sequences along with most-parsimonious VDJ recombination scenarios. In a later analysis, every TCR beta chain was defined by the combination of its CDR3 amino acid sequence and its V-gene family, and reads without a unique V-gene family were dropped. As a way to deal with suspected cross-contamination and a sequencing artifact, a later analysis dropped 592 nucleotide sequences that were highly shared and had low generation probability. For each public chain, a later analysis derived a clonal expansion index from normalized ranks of inferred template counts within each repertoire. Generation probabilities in a later analysis came from a VDJ recombination model fitted to out-of-frame rearrangements, and those results were checked against IGoR. In a later analysis, TCR-TCR, TCR-HLA and TCR-CMV co-occurrence was scored with hypergeometric tests, and a repertoire-size bias correction was applied to TCR pairs. A later analysis estimated false discovery rates by permuting HLA or CMV assignments 20 times. A later analysis grouped co-occurring TCRs with DBSCAN, adding TCRdist sequence similarity when clustering within HLA-allele-positive subsets. Repertoires with fewer than 30,000 or more than 120,000 public chains were left out of co-occurrence clustering, as were roughly five repertoires with anomalous nucleotide sharing. TCRdb limited this immuneACCESS table to in-frame rearrangements with V and J called. A share of clones is missing; checked studies link under half to unresolved V genes, and the rest is unexplained. D and trimming come from the DNA, and the V and J calls and clone size come from that table. The sample table includes 180,000 or so clones. The top ten clones comprise around 0.7% of the sample.

CDR1 ENHRY and CDR2 SYGVKD are derived from the germline V gene. Trimming removed 6 bases from V and 4 bases from J; the gene matches leave 8 bases unexplained. From the cysteine through the phenylalanine, the CDR3 covers 14 amino acids. The sequence is cut down to CDR3 DNA, 42 bases in frame from base 1. In total, 666 healthy bone marrow donors made up the cohort. Cohort members were all nominally healthy when sampled, although unrecorded immune exposures were likely present. The donor tested CMV seronegative and was one of the 352 seronegative cohort members. Each donor provided a peripheral blood sample, and peripheral blood mononuclear cells were used for TCR beta sequencing. The Qiagen DNeasy Blood Extraction Kit was used to extract genomic DNA from the blood cell samples. Comment on this clone: The target of this receptor is not known.

The chain employs TRBV10-3 and TRBJ2-7; TRBD1 fits 8 bases in the junction. Sequencing was carried out using PBMCs. The TCR comes from a boy aged 10-17 years in good health and CMV-seronegative. The CDR3 in this case is CAIRSAGGSYEQYF. Read as DNA, the sequence is TGTGCCATCAGAAGCGCAGGGGGCTCGTACGAGCAGTACTTC.